Included here is one TCR beta chain sequence, with context. These data belong to a study of OX40 agonist ivuxolimab in advanced cancers. With 0 bases removed from V and 4 bases from J, the gap between germline ends came to 5 bases. Germline-derived CDR1 and CDR2 are SQVTM and ANQGSEA. This CDR3 spans 12 amino acids. Repertoires were generated with immunoSEQ multiplex PCR, while TCRdb's copy carries only in-frame clones and drops some. The table records about 67,000 clones, about 89% of them present only once. The input for sequencing was CD4+ or CD8+ T cells sorted from blood, taken in a trial of the OX40 agonist ivuxolimab. This chain uses TRBV29-1 with TRBJ2-3; unclear D gene. The TCR was taken from an adult with an advanced solid tumor such as melanoma, head and neck, liver or kidney cancer. CDR3 region: CSVEESSDTQYF. The CDR3, as DNA: TGCAGCGTTGAAGAAAGCTCAGATACGCAGTATTTT.